This entry lists 20 T cell receptor beta chains sequenced from one sample in a study of OX40 agonist ivuxolimab in advanced cancers. Assay: immunoSEQ multiplex PCR; the TCRdb copy retains only in-frame clones and omits some. Of tens of thousands of clones listed, around nine tenths were seen once; the top ten hold approximately 0.76%. This specimen consisted of CD4+ or CD8+ T cells sorted from blood, obtained in a trial of the OX40 agonist ivuxolimab. These receptors originate from an adult with an advanced solid tumor such as melanoma, head and neck, liver or kidney cancer.

CDR3 sequence: CASSSPGKATYDGNQPQHF. The CDR3 region has the DNA TGCGCCAGCAGCTCCCCCGGGAAAGCAACCTACGACGGCAATCAGCCCCAGCATTTT. The chain joins TRBV5-1 to TRBJ1-5; no reliable D call. Trimming took off 3 bases at V and 2 bases at J, with 24 bases between the two ends. Germline CDR1 reads SGHRS; CDR2 reads YFSETQ. This CDR3 comprises 19 residues.

The CDR3: CASSFTGTNTEAFF. For the CDR3, the DNA is TGTGCCAGCAGCTTTACGGGAACGAACACTGAAGCTTTCTTT. This chain connects TRBV7-9 to TRBJ1-1; D is unclear. V dropped 3 bases and J dropped 1 base, with 9 bases sitting between them. CDR1 and CDR2 (germline): SEHNR, FQNEAQ (reference sequence). The CDR3 runs 14 residues.

The chain joins TRBV5-8 to TRBJ1-4, with 7 positions matching TRBD1. The CDR3 sequence is 15 residues long. Germline-derived CDR1 and CDR2 are SGHTS and YDEGEE. J was trimmed by 8 bases and V by 2 bases; bases with no gene match: 9. The CDR3 loop is CASSFTGVSGEKLFF. Written as DNA, the CDR3 is TGTGCCAGCAGCTTCACAGGGGTTTCAGGCGAAAAACTGTTTTTT.

The chain uses TRBV18 and TRBJ1-4; TRBD1 matches 8 bases. V dropped 0 bases and J dropped 4; count of bases not matched to a gene: 1. Germline CDR1 and CDR2: KGHSH and LQKENI. The CDR3 totals 15 residues. CDR3 sequence: CASSPPGQGNEKLFF. The CDR3 region has the DNA TGTGCCAGCTCACCACCTGGACAGGGTAATGAAAAACTGTTTTTT.

This clone was recorded a few times. The V and J genes are TRBV7-2 and TRBJ2-2; no definite D call. V dropped 1 base and J dropped 7 bases, with 10 bases sitting between them. Germline CDR1 reads SGHTA; CDR2 reads FQGNSA. The CDR3 has 14 residues. The CDR3 DNA sequence: TGTGCCAGCAGCTTAGGCCAGGTTCTCGGGGAGCTGTTTTTT. Its protein is CASSLGQVLGELFF.

The J gene is TRBJ1-5, the V gene TRBV19; TRBD1 matches 7 bases. Unmatched junction bases numbered 4, after V lost 9 bases and J lost 5 bases. The CDR3 consists of 12 residues. Germline CDR1 reads LNHDA; CDR2 reads SQIVND (reference sequence). The chain's CDR3 is CASVTGDQPQHF. CDR3 bases: TGTGCCAGCGTAACAGGGGATCAGCCCCAGCATTTT. Using reference TRBV19 and TRBJ1-5 for the parts outside the CDR3, the full variable domain is DGGITQSPKYLFRKEGQNVTLSCEQNLNHDAMYWYRQDPGQGLRLIYYSQIVNDFQKGDIAEGYSVSREKKESFPLTVTSAQKNPTAFYLCASVTGDQPQHFGDGTRLSIL.

This clone was counted between two and nine times. This chain connects TRBV25-1 to TRBJ1-2, with D tentatively TRBD1 (6 bases). Between the trimmed V and J ends, which lost 4 bases and 7 bases, there was a span of 10 bases. CDR3 length: 12 amino acids. Per the germline V gene, CDR1 is MGHDK and CDR2 is SYGVNS. CDR3 sequence: CASSGTGSGYTF. In nucleotides, the CDR3 is TGTGCCAGCAGTGGCACAGGGAGTGGCTACACCTTC.

Turning to this clone: This specimen includes other DNA sequences encoding the same CDR3. The chain joins TRBV11-2 to TRBJ1-5, with a weak D call TRBD1 (5 bases). The CDR3 is 13 residues long. Germline loops: CDR1 SGHAT, CDR2 FQNNGV. V was cut by 5 bases and J by 7 bases, with 12 bases left in between. CDR3 sequence: CASSRDRDQPQHF. The CDR3 nucleotides are TGTGCCAGCAGCCGCGATAGGGACCAGCCCCAGCATTTT.

Concerning this clone: At one boundary the junction diverges from the germline segment, which might be a read error. This chain joins TRBV7-7 and TRBJ2-2, with unresolved D. The CDR3 has 16 amino acids. Germline CDR1 SSHAT, CDR2 FNYEAQ (reference sequence). As DNA, the CDR3 is TGTGCTAGCAGCTTTTCTACGGACGCGAGCACCGGGGAGCTGTTTTTT. The encoded protein is CASSFSTDASTGELFF.

The DNA of the CDR3 is TGTGCCAGCAGTGAGTTGACAGTTACCTACGAGCAGTACTTC. It specifies CASSELTVTYEQYF. The chain carries TRBV6-1 and TRBJ2-7; D perhaps matches TRBD1 (5 bases). The CDR3 runs 14 residues. Trimming left V 3 bases short and J 2 bases short, with 11 bases between. CDR1 and CDR2 from the germline V gene are MNHNS and SASEGT.

The V and J genes are TRBV28 and TRBJ1-5; no clear D gene. There are 12 residues in the CDR3. Germline CDR1 is MDHEN and CDR2 is SYDVKM. Trimming shortened V by 3 bases and J by 5 bases, and 5 bases separated the two germline ends. As DNA, the CDR3 is TGTGCCAGCAGTTTCTCTGATCAGCCCCAGCATTTT. Protein: CASSFSDQPQHF.

The chain carries TRBV28 and TRBJ2-6; no clear D. Germline V gene data show CDR1 as MDHEN and CDR2 as SYDVKM. Trimming removed 5 bases at V and 2 bases at J, with 16 bases between. The CDR3 has 17 amino acids. CDR3 nucleotides: TGTGCCAGCAGTATTCCTCACTCGGGCACTGGGGCCAACGTCCTGACTTTC. Protein product: CASSIPHSGTGANVLTF.

The chain couples TRBV5-1 to TRBJ2-7, with a weak D call TRBD2 (5 bases). CDR3 length equals 14 residues. Looked up from germline, CDR1 is SGHRS and CDR2 is YFSETQ. The V gene lost 2 bases and the J gene lost 2 bases, with 11 bases spanning the gap. The CDR3 spells CASSFGGRTYEQYF. CDR3 sequence (DNA): TGCGCCAGCAGCTTCGGAGGACGGACCTACGAGCAGTACTTC.

V usage is TRBV5-1 and J usage is TRBJ2-3; D not certain. The V end lost 1 base, the J end lost 6 bases, and 9 bases lay between the germline ends. Germline V lookup: CDR1 SGHRS, CDR2 YFSETQ. This CDR3 has 13 amino acids. The CDR3 protein is CASSLPPEDTQYF. In nucleotides, the CDR3 is TGCGCCAGCAGCTTGCCCCCGGAGGATACGCAGTATTTT. The variable domain in full, completed from reference TRBV5-1 and TRBJ2-3, reads KAGVTQTPRYLIKTRGQQVTLSCSPISGHRSVSWYQQTPGQGLQFLFEYFSETQRNKGNFPGRFSGRQFSNSRSEMNVSTLELGDSALYLCASSLPPEDTQYFGPGTRLTVL.

This chain uses TRBV7-8 with TRBJ2-2; the D gene could be TRBD1 or TRBD2 (6 bases each). The CDR3 is 14 amino acids. V lost 7 bases and J 4 bases, leaving 13 bases between the germline ends. CDR1 is SGHVS, CDR2 FQNEAQ, per germline. CDR3 nucleotides: TGTGCCAGCACCTTTGGGGGGCTCACCGGGGAGCTGTTTTTT. Protein: CASTFGGLTGELFF.

The V and J genes are TRBV12-5 and TRBJ2-1; 8 positions match TRBD2. This CDR3 comprises 16 residues. The J segment lost 4 bases and the V segment lost 0 bases, leaving 5 bases of the junction unmatched. The germline CDR1 and CDR2 sequences are LGHNT and FRNRAP. The CDR3 nucleotides are TGTGCTAGTGGTTTGGTACTTAGCGGGAAATACAATGAGCAGTTCTTC. This codes for CASGLVLSGKYNEQFF.

This clone rates as medium-sized. The CDR3, as DNA: TGTGCCTGGAGTGTAACAGGGAGTGACCAGCCCCAGCATTTT. It yields the protein CAWSVTGSDQPQHF. The V call is TRBV30, the J call TRBJ1-5; the D gene is possibly TRBD1 (6 bases). With 0 bases removed from V and 7 bases from J, the gap between germline ends came to 13 bases. CDR3 length: 14 amino acids. Germline CDR1 reads GTSNPN; CDR2 reads SVGIG (reference sequence).

The rearrangement joins TRBV5-6 to TRBJ1-6; the D gene is possibly TRBD1 (5 bases). V was cut by 0 bases and J by 8 bases, with 9 bases left in between. The CDR3 extends over 14 amino acids. Germline V CDR1 and CDR2: SGHDT, YYEEEE. The CDR3 coding sequence is TGTGCCAGCAGCTTGGAGCGCAGGGATTCACCCCTCCACTTT. Translated, it gives CASSLERRDSPLHF.

The CDR3 DNA reads as TGTGCCAGCTCACCAGTCGGGGCCGATACAGATACGCAGTATTTT. It specifies CASSPVGADTDTQYF. J is TRBJ2-3 and V is TRBV18; D may be TRBD1 or TRBD2 (5 bases each). The V gene lost 2 bases and the J gene lost 3 bases, with 12 bases spanning the gap. CDR1 and CDR2 from the germline V gene are KGHSH and LQKENI. The CDR3 loop spans 15 amino acids.

CDR3 sequence: CASRLNLGTDTQYF. CDR3 DNA sequence: TGTGCCAGCAGGCTCAACCTTGGCACAGATACGCAGTATTTT. The genes are TRBV7-2 and TRBJ2-3; D remains ambiguous. The CDR3 length is 14 residues. The germline gives CDR1 SGHTA, CDR2 FQGNSA. The V gene lost 6 bases and the J gene lost 1 base, with 11 bases spanning the gap.